This T cell receptor beta chain was captured by sequencing in a study of blood T cell repertoires in COVID-19. Study at large: Samples came from the United States, Italy and Spain, spanning acute and convalescent COVID-19. T cells, B-cell-depleted T cells, or PBMCs provided the cDNA or gDNA that served as material.

J gave up 0 bases and V 1 base, and 12 bases lay outside the gene matches. This CDR3 has 19 amino acids. CDR1 is SGHNT and CDR2 is YYREEE in the germline V gene (reference sequence). Measured with immunoSEQ multiplex PCR; TCRdb has only the in-frame clones, and not every one. Of 170,000 or so clones in the sample, about 80% were seen once. The chain uses TRBV5-4 and TRBJ2-3; 9 bases agree with TRBD2. The origin of this receptor is a human donor in a cohort sampled during active COVID-19. Sequencing was carried out using peripheral blood. The CDR3 DNA reads as TGTGCCAGCAGCTTGAGGATGGCGGGAGGGTCCACTAGCACAGATACGCAGTATTTT. It yields the protein CASSLRMAGGSTSTDTQYF. Full variable domain (outside the CDR3, taken from reference TRBV5-4 and TRBJ2-3): ETGVTQSPTHLIKTRGQQVTLRCSSQSGHNTVSWYQQALGQGPQFIFQYYREEENGRGNFPPRFSGLQFPNYSSELNVNALELDDSALYLCASSLRMAGGSTSTDTQYFGPGTRLTVL.